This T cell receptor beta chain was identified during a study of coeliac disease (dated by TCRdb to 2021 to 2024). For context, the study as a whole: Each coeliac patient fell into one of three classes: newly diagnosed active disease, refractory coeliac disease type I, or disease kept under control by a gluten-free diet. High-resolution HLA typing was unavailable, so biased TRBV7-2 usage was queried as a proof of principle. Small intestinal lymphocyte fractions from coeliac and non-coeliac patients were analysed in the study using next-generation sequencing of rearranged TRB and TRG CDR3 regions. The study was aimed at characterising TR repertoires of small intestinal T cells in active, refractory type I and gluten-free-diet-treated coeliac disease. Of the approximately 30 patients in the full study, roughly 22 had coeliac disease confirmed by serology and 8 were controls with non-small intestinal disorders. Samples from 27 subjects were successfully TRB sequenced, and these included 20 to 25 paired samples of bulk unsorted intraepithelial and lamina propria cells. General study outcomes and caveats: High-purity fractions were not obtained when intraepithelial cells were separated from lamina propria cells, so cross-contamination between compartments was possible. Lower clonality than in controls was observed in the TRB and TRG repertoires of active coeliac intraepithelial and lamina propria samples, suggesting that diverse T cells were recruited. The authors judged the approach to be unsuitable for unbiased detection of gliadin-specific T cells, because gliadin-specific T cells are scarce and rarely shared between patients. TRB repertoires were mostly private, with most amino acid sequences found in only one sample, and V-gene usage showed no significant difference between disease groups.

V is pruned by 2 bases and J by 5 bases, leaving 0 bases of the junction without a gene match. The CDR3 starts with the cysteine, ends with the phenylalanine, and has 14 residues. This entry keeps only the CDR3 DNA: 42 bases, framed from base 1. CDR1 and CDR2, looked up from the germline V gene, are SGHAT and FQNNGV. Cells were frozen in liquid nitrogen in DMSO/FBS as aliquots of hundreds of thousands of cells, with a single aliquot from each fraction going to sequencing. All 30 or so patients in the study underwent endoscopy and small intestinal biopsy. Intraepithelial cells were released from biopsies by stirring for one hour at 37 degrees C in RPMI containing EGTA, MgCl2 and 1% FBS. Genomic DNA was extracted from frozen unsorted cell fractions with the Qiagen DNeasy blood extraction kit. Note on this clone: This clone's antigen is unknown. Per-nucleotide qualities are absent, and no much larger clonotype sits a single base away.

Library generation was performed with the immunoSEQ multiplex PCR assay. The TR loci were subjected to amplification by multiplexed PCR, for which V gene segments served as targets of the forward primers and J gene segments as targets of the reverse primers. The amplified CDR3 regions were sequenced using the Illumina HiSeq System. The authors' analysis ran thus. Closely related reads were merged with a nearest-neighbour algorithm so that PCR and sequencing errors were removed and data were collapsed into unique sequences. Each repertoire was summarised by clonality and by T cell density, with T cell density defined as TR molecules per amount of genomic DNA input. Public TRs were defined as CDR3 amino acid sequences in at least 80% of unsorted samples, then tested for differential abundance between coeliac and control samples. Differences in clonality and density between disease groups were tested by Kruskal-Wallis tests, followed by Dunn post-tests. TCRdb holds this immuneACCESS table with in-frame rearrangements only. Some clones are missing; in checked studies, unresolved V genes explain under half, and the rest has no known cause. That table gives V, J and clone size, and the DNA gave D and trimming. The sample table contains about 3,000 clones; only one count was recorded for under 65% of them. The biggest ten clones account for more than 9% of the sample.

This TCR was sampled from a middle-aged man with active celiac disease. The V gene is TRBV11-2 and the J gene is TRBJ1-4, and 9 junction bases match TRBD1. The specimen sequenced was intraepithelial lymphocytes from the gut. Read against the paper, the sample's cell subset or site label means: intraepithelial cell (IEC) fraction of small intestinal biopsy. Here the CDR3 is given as CASSLTGGNEKLFF. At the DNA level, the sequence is TGTGCCAGCAGCTTAACAGGGGGCAATGAAAAACTGTTTTTT. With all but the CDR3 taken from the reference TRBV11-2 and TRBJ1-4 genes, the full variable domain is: EAGVAQSPRYKIIEKRQSVAFWCNPISGHATLYWYQQILGQGPKLLIQFQNNGVVDDSQLPKDRFSAERLKGVDSTLKIQPAKLEDSAVYLCASSLTGGNEKLFFGSGTQLSVL.